The 26 T cell receptor beta chains below all came from one sample that was sequenced in a study of T cell responses to AZD1222 COVID-19 vaccine. Libraries were prepared by immunoSEQ multiplex PCR; TCRdb keeps only in-frame clonotypes and omits some of them. The sample includes 200,000 or so clones, approximately 87% of them seen just once. The source material was peripheral blood, sampled on day 0 of MenACWY control vaccination. These TCRs come from an adult in good health.

The genes are TRBV14 and TRBJ2-3, with 11 bases that match TRBD1. Germline-derived CDR1 and CDR2 are SGHDN and FVKESK. The CDR3 spans 11 residues. V was clipped by 10 bases and J by 11 bases; unmatched bases: 5. The CDR3 protein is CANSGTGGQYF. Written as DNA, the CDR3 is TGTGCCAACTCCGGGACAGGGGGGCAGTATTTT. The full variable domain, with the rest looked up from reference TRBV14 and TRBJ2-3, is EAGVTQFPSHSVIEKGQTVTLRCDPISGHDNLYWYRRVMGKEIKFLLHFVKESKQDESGMPNNRFLAERTGGTYSTLKVQPAELEDSGVYFCANSGTGGQYFGPGTRLTVL.

This chain joins TRBV12-3 or TRBV12-4 and TRBJ1-1; D not certain. V was pared by 3 bases and J by 4 bases, with 6 bases between. The CDR3 totals 12 residues. The CDR3 protein is CASSFGVTEAFF. The CDR3 nucleotides are TGTGCCAGCAGTTTTGGTGTCACTGAAGCTTTCTTT.

The chain carries TRBV5-4 and TRBJ2-3; tentative D call: TRBD2 (5 bases). V lost 0 bases and J 6 bases, leaving 8 bases between the germline ends. CDR3 length equals 13 residues. Germline assignment: CDR1 SGHNT and CDR2 YYREEE (reference sequence). Here the CDR3 DNA reads TGTGCCAGCAGCTTGGCCGGGGTTGATACGCAGTATTTT. As protein: CASSLAGVDTQYF. The full variable domain, completed using reference TRBV5-4 and TRBJ2-3, is ETGVTQSPTHLIKTRGQQVTLRCSSQSGHNTVSWYQQALGQGPQFIFQYYREEENGRGNFPPRFSGLQFPNYSSELNVNALELDDSALYLCASSLAGVDTQYFGPGTRLTVL.

This rearrangement joins TRBV24-1 to TRBJ1-4; D ambiguous. Trimming took off 3 bases at V and 8 bases at J, with 12 bases between the two ends. Germline V lookup: CDR1 KGHDR, CDR2 SFDVKD. The CDR3 extends over 14 amino acids. Written as DNA, the CDR3 is TGTGCCACCAGTGATCCCTCCCAGGCCGAAAAACTGTTTTTT. Residues: CATSDPSQAEKLFF.

CDR3 in amino acids: CASSIQKTLSSYNEQFF. CDR3 coding DNA: TGTGCCAGTAGTATTCAAAAGACTCTGAGCTCCTACAATGAGCAGTTCTTC. The gene calls are TRBV19 and TRBJ2-1; no clear D. Germline CDR1 LNHDA, CDR2 SQIVND (reference sequence). Between the trimmed V and J ends, which lost 3 bases and 0 bases, there was a span of 15 bases. The CDR3 extends over 17 amino acids.

This sequence joins TRBV7-8 and TRBJ2-7, with D unresolved. Trimming shortened V by 2 bases and J by 3 bases, and 8 bases separated the two germline ends. In germline, CDR1 is SGHVS, CDR2 FQNEAQ. The CDR3 is 13 residues long. The CDR3, as DNA: TGTGCCAGCAGCTTATCGTACGGCTACGAGCAGTACTTC. This translates into CASSLSYGYEQYF.

The DNA of the CDR3 is TGCGCCAGCAGCCGCGAACTAGCGGGGAACAATGAGCAGTTCTTC. It encodes CASSRELAGNNEQFF. V gene TRBV4-3 combines with J gene TRBJ2-1; TRBD2 matches at 10 bases. CDR3 length: 15 residues. V lost 4 bases to trimming and J lost 5 bases; unmatched junction nucleotides: 5. In germline, CDR1 is LGHNA, CDR2 YSLEER.

This rearrangement joins TRBV18 to TRBJ2-5; D is undetermined. V lost 4 bases to trimming and J lost 5 bases, with 11 bases between them. This CDR3 has 13 residues. Per germline, CDR1 KGHSH and CDR2 LQKENI. CDR3 loop: CASSLSELETQYF. The CDR3 DNA reads TGTGCCAGCTCACTCAGTGAGCTGGAGACCCAGTACTTC.

V and J are TRBV29-1 and TRBJ2-5, with a weak D call TRBD2 (5 bases). The length of the CDR3 is 13 residues. V was shortened by 4 bases and J by 1 base, with 10 bases between the two germline ends. The germline gives CDR1 SQVTM, CDR2 ANQGSEA. The CDR3 region has the DNA TGCAGCGTTGGGCAGAGCGGCCAAGAGACCCAGTACTTC. This sequence encodes CSVGQSGQETQYF.

This chain links TRBV19 with TRBJ2-7; D remains ambiguous. Between the trimmed V and J ends, which lost 6 bases and 7 bases, there was a span of 13 bases. Germline V gene lookup returns CDR1 LNHDA and CDR2 SQIVND (reference sequence). The CDR3 spans 12 residues. As DNA, the CDR3 is TGTGCCAGTAGCTCAAAATCGTGGGAGCAGTACTTC. Translating gives CASSSKSWEQYF.

The gene calls are TRBV28 and TRBJ1-1, with unresolved D. The CDR3 has 15 residues. The germline CDR1 and CDR2 sequences are MDHEN and SYDVKM. V was cut by 5 bases and J by 4 bases, with 17 bases left in between. The CDR3 nucleotides are TGTGCCAGCAGTACCGTAAAGACGTCGTCCACTGAAGCTTTCTTT. Amino acids: CASSTVKTSSTEAFF.

V usage is TRBV7-3 and J usage is TRBJ1-5; D gene ambiguous. V gave up 3 bases and J gave up 4 bases, with 7 bases separating them. This CDR3 comprises 13 residues. Germline loops: CDR1 SGHTA, CDR2 FQGTGA. CDR3 amino acids: CASSLGANQPQHF. In nucleotides, the CDR3 is TGTGCCAGCAGCTTGGGCGCGAATCAGCCCCAGCATTTT.

This sequence joins TRBV5-8 and TRBJ2-7; TRBD1 is a possible D gene (5 bases). The CDR3 is 13 amino acids. V lost 3 bases and J 2 bases, leaving 9 bases between the germline ends. Germline V CDR1 and CDR2: SGHTS, YDEGEE. CDR3 bases: TGTGCCAGCAGCTCCAGGGCCCCCTACGAGCAGTACTTC. Translating it yields CASSSRAPYEQYF.

V usage is TRBV28 and J usage is TRBJ1-5; the D gene is possibly TRBD1 (5 bases). The V and J ends lost 6 bases and 1 base respectively, with 16 bases between them. The CDR3 consists of 16 residues. Germline-derived CDR1 and CDR2 are MDHEN and SYDVKM. CDR3 DNA sequence: TGTGCCAGCAGCCGCCCTCGGGACCGGAGCAATCAGCCCCAGCATTTT. Translating gives CASSRPRDRSNQPQHF.

The gene calls are TRBV9 and TRBJ2-2; tentatively, D is TRBD1 (5 bases). The CDR3 extends over 14 amino acids. The germline V gene encodes CDR1 SGDLS and CDR2 YYNGEE. V lost 0 bases to trimming and J lost 6 bases, with 9 bases between them. CDR3: CASSVAGRPGELFF. For the CDR3, the DNA is TGTGCCAGCAGCGTAGCAGGGCGTCCCGGGGAGCTGTTTTTT. Combining the CDR3 with reference TRBV9 and TRBJ2-2 gives the whole variable domain DSGVTQTPKHLITATGQRVTLRCSPRSGDLSVYWYQQSLDQGLQFLIQYYNGEERAKGNILERFSAQQFPDLHSELNLSSLELGDSALYFCASSVAGRPGELFFGEGSRLTVL.

This chain connects TRBV11-3 to TRBJ2-1; weak D call: TRBD2 (5 bases). The CDR3 has 13 amino acids. V lost 1 base, J lost 9 bases, and 10 bases lay in between. Germline V CDR1 and CDR2: SGHNT, YENEEA. CDR3 protein: CASSLASTGEQFF. CDR3 DNA sequence: TGTGCCAGCAGCTTAGCTAGCACCGGTGAGCAGTTCTTC.

The chain carries TRBV7-8 and TRBJ1-1; perhaps TRBD1 as D (6 bases). The CDR3 is made up of 15 amino acids. The ends were cut back, 5 bases at V and 1 base at J, with 14 bases in the middle. The germline gives CDR1 SGHVS, CDR2 FQNEAQ. The CDR3 region has the DNA TGTGCCAGCAGCGTAGGGGACACCAAGAACACTGAAGCTTTCTTT. Its protein product is CASSVGDTKNTEAFF.

This clone was detected a few times. The rearrangement links TRBV5-5 to TRBJ1-3; a possible D gene is TRBD1 (5 bases). This CDR3 has 16 amino acids. Trimming shortened V by 2 bases and J by 0 bases, and 12 bases separated the two germline ends. Per germline, CDR1 SGHKS and CDR2 YYEKEE (reference sequence). The CDR3 nucleotides are TGTGCCAGCAGCTTTGTGGGACTGGACTCTGGAAACACCATATATTTT. Its protein product is CASSFVGLDSGNTIYF.

The CDR3 sequence is CASSPRSQGEEQYF. In nucleotides, the CDR3 is TGCGCCAGCAGCCCCCGGTCCCAGGGAGAAGAGCAGTACTTC. The chain couples TRBV5-1 to TRBJ2-7; the D call may be TRBD1 or TRBD2 (5 bases each). Germline values: CDR1 SGHRS, CDR2 YFSETQ. The CDR3 covers 14 residues. V was clipped by 4 bases and J by 7 bases, with 18 bases between them.

The chain links TRBV2 to TRBJ1-2, with unresolved D. CDR1 SNHLY and CDR2 FYNNEI come from the germline V gene. The V end was cut by 1 base, the J end by 3 bases, with 3 bases between. The CDR3 loop spans 12 amino acids. The CDR3 is CASSEVYYGYTF. CDR3 bases: TGTGCCAGCAGTGAAGTTTACTATGGCTACACCTTC.

This chain joins TRBV7-9 and TRBJ2-3, with 9 bases aligning to TRBD1. V lost 5 bases, J lost 2 bases, and 5 bases stayed unmatched. Germline CDR1 is SEHNR and CDR2 is FQNEAQ (reference sequence). CDR3 size: 15 residues. This CDR3 reads CASSPGQGITDTQYF. CDR3 DNA sequence: TGTGCCAGCAGCCCTGGACAGGGGATCACAGATACGCAGTATTTT.

The chain carries TRBV28 and TRBJ2-7; D might be TRBD1 (5 bases). The CDR3 is 12 amino acids. Trimming took off 5 bases at V and 6 bases at J, with 11 bases between the two ends. Germline CDR1 reads MDHEN; CDR2 reads SYDVKM. The CDR3: CASSRDSFEQYF. In nucleotides, the CDR3 is TGTGCCAGCAGTCGAGACAGTTTCGAGCAGTACTTC.

J is TRBJ1-1 and V is TRBV27; maybe TRBD1 (6 bases). V lost 2 bases, J lost 4 bases, and 11 bases lay in between. CDR3 size: 14 residues. Germline lookup yields CDR1 MNHEY and CDR2 SMNVEV (reference sequence). The CDR3 is CASSLTGWSTEAFF. DNA of the CDR3: TGTGCCAGCAGTTTAACAGGGTGGAGCACTGAAGCTTTCTTT.

The chain employs TRBV4-3 and TRBJ2-7, with a possible D match to TRBD1 (5 bases). V lost 4 bases to trimming and J lost 4 bases, with 14 bases between them. Germline V gene lookup returns CDR1 LGHNA and CDR2 YSLEER. This CDR3 spans 14 amino acids. In DNA, the CDR3 is TGCGCCAGCAGCCGAAGCAGGGTGGGGTACGAGCAGTACTTC. Residues: CASSRSRVGYEQYF.

This chain joins TRBV14 and TRBJ1-3; D not resolved. The CDR3 is 17 residues long. The germline CDR1 and CDR2 sequences are SGHDN and FVKESK. Trimming cost V 1 base and J 0 bases, with 13 bases left between them. The CDR3 loop is CASSQAFRGSSGNTIYF. CDR3 DNA: TGTGCCAGCAGCCAAGCTTTTCGCGGAAGCTCTGGAAACACCATATATTTT.

This clone appeared a single time. The gene calls are TRBV9 and TRBJ2-3, with TRBD2 matching over 9 bases. The J segment lost 6 bases and the V segment lost 3 bases, leaving 5 bases of the junction unmatched. The length of the CDR3 is 14 residues. Germline CDR1 SGDLS, CDR2 YYNGEE. The CDR3 sequence is CASSGGRVPDTQYF. The DNA for the CDR3 is TGTGCCAGCAGCGGCGGGAGGGTTCCCGATACGCAGTATTTT.